The T cell receptor (beta chain) described here comes from a study of blood T cell repertoires in COVID-19 (TCRdb year 2020). About the study as a whole: Collaborator samples came from the United States, Italy and Spain and covered acute and convalescent phases of COVID-19. The material from the prospective study consisted of cDNA or gDNA derived from T cells, B-cell-depleted T cells, or PBMCs. The dataset comprised deeply sampled blood TCRbeta repertoires from subjects exposed to, actively infected with, or recovered from COVID-19. The repertoires were released in a freely available public database meant as a resource for research on the immune response to SARS-CoV-2. Samples came from the ongoing ImmuneRACE study (first 160 participants) plus 1,254 subjects from 6 global collaborators. Nearly every sample came with metadata listing a de-identified subject ID, COVID-19 status, age in years and sex. HLA class I and class II types, where available, came from metadata supplied by the sample provider rather than from assay-based typing. Study-wide findings and limitations: Clinical and demographic metadata were provided uncurated, with the amount varying by source and participant.

In the germline V gene (reference sequence), CDR1 corresponds to LNHDA and CDR2 to SQIVND. Compared with germline, V lacks 4 bases and J lacks 6 bases; bases without a gene match: 7. There are 14 amino acids in the CDR3, from cysteine to phenylalanine inclusive. Just the 42-base CDR3 DNA is kept, in frame starting at base 1. On this clone: Its antigen is currently not known. Base qualities are not provided; no much larger clone lies one nucleotide away.

Collaborating institutions collected whole blood in K2EDTA tubes following their own protocols. For TCRbeta analysis, collaborators shipped samples as frozen whole blood, isolated PBMCs, or DNA extracted from either of those sample types. TCRbeta CDR3 regions were amplified from genomic DNA by means of the immunoSEQ Assay, a bias-controlled multiplex PCR. The original pipeline was this. The number of nucleated cells in each sample was estimated from the amplification of reference gene primers within the assay. To quantify the absolute abundance of each unique TCRbeta CDR3 rearrangement, sequence reads were collapsed and filtered. For each sample, productive Simpson clonality was calculated as the square root of Simpson's diversity index over productive rearrangements. Entries here come from immuneACCESS through TCRdb and include only in-frame sequences with V and J called. Some clones fail to appear in such tables; in the studies checked, an unresolved V gene covers under half of the shortfall, and the cause of the remainder is unknown. V, J and clone size reflect that table, while D and trimming were determined from the DNA. For this sample the table gives about 100,000 clones, of which about 77% were detected only once. 9.5% to 13% of the sample goes to the ten largest clones.

This receptor chain uses TRBV19 and TRBJ2-7; 9 bases in the middle match TRBD2. The sequence was collected from a woman in her seventies with acute or convalescent COVID-19. Sequenced material: peripheral blood. CDR3 region: CASSTPGLAAEQYF. The DNA sequence reads TGTGCCAGTAGTACTCCGGGACTAGCCGCCGAGCAGTACTTC. Beyond the CDR3, the reference TRBV19 and TRBJ2-7 genes provide the residues; the full variable domain reads: DGGITQSPKYLFRKEGQNVTLSCEQNLNHDAMYWYRQDPGQGLRLIYYSQIVNDFQKGDIAEGYSVSREKKESFPLTVTSAQKNPTAFYLCASSTPGLAAEQYFGPGTRLTVT.